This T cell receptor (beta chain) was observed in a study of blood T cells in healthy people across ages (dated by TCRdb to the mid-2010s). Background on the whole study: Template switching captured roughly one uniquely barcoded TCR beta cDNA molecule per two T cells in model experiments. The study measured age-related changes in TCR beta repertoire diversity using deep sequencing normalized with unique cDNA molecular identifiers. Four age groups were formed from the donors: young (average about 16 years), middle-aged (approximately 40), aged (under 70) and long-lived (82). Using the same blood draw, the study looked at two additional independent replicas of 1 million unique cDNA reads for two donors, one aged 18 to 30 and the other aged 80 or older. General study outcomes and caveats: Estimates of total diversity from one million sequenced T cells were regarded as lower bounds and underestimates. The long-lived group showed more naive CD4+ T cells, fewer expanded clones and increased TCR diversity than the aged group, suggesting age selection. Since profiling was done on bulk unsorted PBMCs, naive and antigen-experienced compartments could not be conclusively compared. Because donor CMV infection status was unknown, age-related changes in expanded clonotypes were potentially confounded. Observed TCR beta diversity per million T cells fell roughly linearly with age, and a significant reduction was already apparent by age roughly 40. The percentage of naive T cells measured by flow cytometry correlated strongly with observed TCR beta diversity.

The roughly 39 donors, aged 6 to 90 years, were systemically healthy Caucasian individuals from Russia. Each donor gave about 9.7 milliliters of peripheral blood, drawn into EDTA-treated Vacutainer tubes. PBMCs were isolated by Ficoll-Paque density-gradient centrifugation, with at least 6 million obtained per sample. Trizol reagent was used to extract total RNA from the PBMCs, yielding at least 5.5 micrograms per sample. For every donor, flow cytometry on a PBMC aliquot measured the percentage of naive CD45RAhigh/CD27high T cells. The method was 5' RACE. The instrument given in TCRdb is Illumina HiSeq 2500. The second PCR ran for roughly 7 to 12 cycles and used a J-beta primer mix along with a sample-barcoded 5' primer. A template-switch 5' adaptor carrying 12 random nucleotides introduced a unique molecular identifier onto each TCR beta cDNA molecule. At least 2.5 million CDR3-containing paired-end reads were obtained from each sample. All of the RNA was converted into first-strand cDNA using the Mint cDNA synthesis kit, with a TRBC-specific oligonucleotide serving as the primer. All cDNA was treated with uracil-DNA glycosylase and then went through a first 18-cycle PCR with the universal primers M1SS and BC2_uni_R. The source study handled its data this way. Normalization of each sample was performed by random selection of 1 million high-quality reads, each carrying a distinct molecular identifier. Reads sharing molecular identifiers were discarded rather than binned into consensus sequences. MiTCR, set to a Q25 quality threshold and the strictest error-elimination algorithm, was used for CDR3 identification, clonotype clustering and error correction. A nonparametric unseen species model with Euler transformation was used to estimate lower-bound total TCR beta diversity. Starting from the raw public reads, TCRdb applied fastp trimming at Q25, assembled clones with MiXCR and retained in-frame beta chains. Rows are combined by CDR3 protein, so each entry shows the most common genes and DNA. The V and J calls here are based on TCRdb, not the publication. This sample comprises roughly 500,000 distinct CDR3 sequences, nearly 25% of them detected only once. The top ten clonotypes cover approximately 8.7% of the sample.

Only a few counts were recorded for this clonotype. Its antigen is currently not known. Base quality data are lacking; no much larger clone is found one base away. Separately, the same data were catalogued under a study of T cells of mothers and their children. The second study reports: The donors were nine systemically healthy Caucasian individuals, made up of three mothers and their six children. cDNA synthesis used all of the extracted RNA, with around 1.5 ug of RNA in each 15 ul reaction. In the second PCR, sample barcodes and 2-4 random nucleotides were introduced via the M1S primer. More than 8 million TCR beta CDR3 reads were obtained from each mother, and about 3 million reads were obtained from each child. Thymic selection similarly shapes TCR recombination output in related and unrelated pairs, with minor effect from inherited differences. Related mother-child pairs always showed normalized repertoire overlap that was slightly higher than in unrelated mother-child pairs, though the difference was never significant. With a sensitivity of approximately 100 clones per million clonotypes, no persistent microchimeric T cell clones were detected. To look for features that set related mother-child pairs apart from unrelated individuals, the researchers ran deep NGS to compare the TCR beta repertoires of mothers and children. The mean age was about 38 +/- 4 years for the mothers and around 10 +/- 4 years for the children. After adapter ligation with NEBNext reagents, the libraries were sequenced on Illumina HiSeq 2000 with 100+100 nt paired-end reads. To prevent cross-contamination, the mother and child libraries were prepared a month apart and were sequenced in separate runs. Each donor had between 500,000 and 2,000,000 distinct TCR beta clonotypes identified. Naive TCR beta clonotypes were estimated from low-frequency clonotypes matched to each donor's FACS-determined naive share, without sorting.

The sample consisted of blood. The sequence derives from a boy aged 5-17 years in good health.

The DNA is as follows: TGTGCCAGAGGTAGGAACACTGAAGCTTTCTTT. The encoded protein is CARGRNTEAFF. The rearrangement combines TRBV2 with TRBJ1-1, with the D gene not confidently named. The germline V gene yields SNHLY for CDR1 and FYNNEI for CDR2. V and J are truncated by 9 bases and 1 base respectively, leaving an intervening sequence of 6 bases. Including cysteine and phenylalanine, the CDR3 has 11 amino acids. Just CDR3 DNA is preserved here, 33 bases in frame from base 1.